The 5 T cell receptor beta chains reported below all come from one sample, sequenced in a study of T cell repertoires in cytomegalovirus infection. The antigens of these receptors remain unknown. TCRdb re-derived calls from the reads in MiXCR, one entry per CDR3 protein. The sample shows 55,000 to 85,000 distinct CDR3 sequences, around 20% of them seen only once. This material consisted of CD8+ T cells from cultured PBMCs, taken from culture after CMV antigen stimulation. The receptor set was obtained from a human donor in good health (CMV status not recorded). Some clones in this sample may be carry-over from other donors' samples.

The J gene is TRBJ2-3, the V gene TRBV13; 8 bases align to TRBD2. The CDR3 sequence is 15 residues long. CDR1 PRHDT and CDR2 FYEKMQ come from the germline V gene (reference sequence). The V segment lost 0 bases and the J segment 1 base; nucleotides outside the gene matches: 0. CDR3: CASSLGAGGTDTQYF. DNA for the CDR3: TGTGCCAGCAGCTTAGGAGCGGGGGGCACAGATACGCAGTATTTT.

The chain joins TRBV7-8 to TRBJ2-1; 8 bases are shared with TRBD2. Germline values: CDR1 SGHVS, CDR2 FQNEAQ. The length of the CDR3 is 13 residues. Trimming at V came to 2 bases and at J to 9 bases, leaving 3 bases not matched to a gene. CDR3 sequence reads: CASSLSGGSEQFF. In nucleotides, the CDR3 is TGTGCCAGCAGCTTATCGGGAGGGAGTGAGCAGTTCTTC. Full variable domain (rest looked up from reference TRBV7-8 and TRBJ2-1): GAGVSQSPRYKVAKRGQDVALRCDPISGHVSLFWYQQALGQGPEFLTYFQNEAQLDKSGLPSDRFFAERPEGSVSTLKIQRTQQEDSAVYLCASSLSGGSEQFFGPGTRLTVL.

This clonotype was seen more than once but under ten times. The chain is built from TRBV7-3 and TRBJ2-1; 8 bases fit TRBD2. The CDR3 loop spans 18 amino acids. Germline lookup yields CDR1 SGHTA and CDR2 FQGTGA. Unmatched junction bases numbered 9, after V lost 2 bases and J lost 0 bases. CDR3 in DNA: TGTGCCAGCAGCTTACGTAGCGGGGCAATTTCCTCCTACAATGAGCAGTTCTTC. It specifies CASSLRSGAISSYNEQFF.

This clonotype was found a few times. The chain links TRBV11-1 to TRBJ1-2; D might be TRBD1 (5 bases). The CDR3 has 13 amino acids. Germline-derived CDR1 and CDR2 are SGHAT and FQDESV (reference sequence). Trimming stripped 3 bases from V and 6 bases from J, with 11 bases between. CDR3 protein: CASSFAGVNGYTF. The CDR3 DNA is TGTGCCAGCAGCTTCGCGGGGGTTAATGGCTACACCTTC.

This clonotype came up a few times. The conserved closing phenylalanine or tryptophan is absent in this CDR3, likely reflecting a read error. This chain uses TRBV7-9 with TRBJ1-1, with 8 bases aligning to TRBD1. The ends lost 0 bases at V and 4 bases at J; junction bases unmatched: 7. Germline assignment: CDR1 SEHNR and CDR2 FQNEAQ (reference sequence). CDR3 length: 16 residues. This chain's CDR3 is CASSLAQGAGGTEAFS. CDR3 bases: TGTGCCAGCAGCTTAGCCCAGGGGGCGGGTGGCACTGAAGCTTTCTCT.